This T cell receptor beta chain was obtained from a study of response to subunit inactivated influenza vaccine (dated by TCRdb to 2017 to 2018). Looking at the study overall: Deep quantitative T cell receptor repertoire profiling was used in the study to track responses to a trivalent subunit inactivated influenza vaccine. The full study reports these points: According to the authors, only a limited number of new T cells may be recruited by each seasonal influenza vaccination.

The time point tag for this specimen amounts to: around 45 days after influenza vaccine administration. CDR1 MDHEN and CDR2 SYDVKM were looked up in the germline V gene. Its CDR3 holds 19 amino acids, cysteine through phenylalanine. The entry retains the CDR3 DNA only, 57 bases that are in frame from base 1. Compared with germline, V lacks 4 bases and J lacks 4 bases; bases without a gene match: 18. Library preparation was by RT-PCR. Sequenced on an Illumina HiSeq 2500. Using fastp trimming at Q25 and MiXCR clonotype assembly, TCRdb reanalyzed the public sequencing data and kept in-frame beta chains. CDR3 protein sequences are deduplicated, and each keeps its most common genes and DNA. In all, the sample holds around 150,000 distinct CDR3 sequences, and roughly 10% of those were seen once. The ten largest clones add up to 9.5% to 15% of the sample. With respect to this clonotype: Its antigen is unknown. No base quality values were provided; no much bigger clone lies one nucleotide off.

Recombination linked TRBV28 to TRBJ2-7; TRBD2 lines up with 11 middle nucleotides. Source: non-naive T cells sorted from PBMCs, taken 45 days after vaccination. The meaning of the sample's cell subset or site label: memory T cell fraction. The receptor was isolated from a man in his forties or fifties who received an inactivated influenza vaccine. Donor details come from another sample of the same person, matched by shared clones. The CDR3 is CASSSPFEASGRKVYEQYF. The DNA is as follows: TGTGCCAGCAGTTCCCCATTCGAGGCTAGCGGGAGGAAGGTGTACGAGCAGTACTTC.